This T cell receptor beta chain was recovered during a study of T cells in Graves' hyperthyroidism and ophthalmopathy. As regards this clonotype: One base away lies a much larger clone, so this may be a sequencing read error.

There are 17 residues in the CDR3. Germline lookup yields CDR1 SGHTA and CDR2 FQGNSA. Researchers took RNA transcripts and amplified the TCR beta CDR3 regions from them. A first-round RT-PCR of the TCR CDR3 used the HTBI primer set. Each CDR3 protein is one row after TCRdb ran MiXCR on the multiplex PCR reads. The repertoire has 700,000 or so distinct CDR3 sequences, about 15% of them found once; the top ten carry under 15%. This sequence was found in a woman aged 45-65 years with Graves' ophthalmopathy. This chain connects TRBV7-2 to TRBJ2-7; 7 positions agree with TRBD2. The sequenced sample consisted of blood. In DNA form, the CDR3 reads TGTGCCAGCAGCTTACGAGTAAATAGCGGGCCTTCCTACGGGCAGTACTTC. Translated, it gives CASSLRVNSGPSYGQYF.